This paragraph covers one T cell receptor (beta chain) sequence. Its antigen is as yet unknown. Primers for the PCR totalled 60 Vbeta and 13 Jbeta. Produced via immunoSEQ multiplex PCR; TCRdb's table is partial and in-frame only. The sample carries about 160,000 clones, about 81% recorded once. This specimen belongs to a study of cytomegalovirus exposure and HLA in healthy donors. Study outcomes and limitations: What a later analysis showed was that several of the most significant clusters appeared linked to common viral pathogens. The listing of 150 to 200 TCR beta chains classed them as cytomegalovirus-associated. The authors later found HLA-associated TCR beta chains more clonally expanded than equally common others.

CDR3 length equals 16 residues. V trimming: 6 bases; J trimming: 4 bases; junction bases outside the gene matches: 10. Germline V lookup: CDR1 MDHEN, CDR2 SYDVKM. V is TRBV28 and J is TRBJ1-4; 8 bases are shared with TRBD1. The specimen was PBMCs. The source is a woman aged 45-65 years in good health and CMV-seropositive. CDR3 sequence reads: CASRNPGGSRNEKLFF. CDR3 bases: TGTGCCAGCAGAAATCCAGGGGGCTCACGTAATGAAAAACTGTTTTTT.